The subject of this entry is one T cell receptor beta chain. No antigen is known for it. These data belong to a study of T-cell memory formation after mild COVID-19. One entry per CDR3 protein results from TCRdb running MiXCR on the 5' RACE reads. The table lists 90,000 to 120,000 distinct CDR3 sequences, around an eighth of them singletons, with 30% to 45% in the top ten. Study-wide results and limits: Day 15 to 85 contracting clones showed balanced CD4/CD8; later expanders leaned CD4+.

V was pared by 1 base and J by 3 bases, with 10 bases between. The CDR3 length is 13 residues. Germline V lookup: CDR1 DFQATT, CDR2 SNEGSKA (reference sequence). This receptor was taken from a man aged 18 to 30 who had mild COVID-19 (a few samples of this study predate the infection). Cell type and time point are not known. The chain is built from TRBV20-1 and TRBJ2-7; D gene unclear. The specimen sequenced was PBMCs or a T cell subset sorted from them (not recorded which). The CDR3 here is CSARGRIFYEQYF. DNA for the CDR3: TGCAGTGCTAGAGGCCGGATATTCTACGAGCAGTACTTC.